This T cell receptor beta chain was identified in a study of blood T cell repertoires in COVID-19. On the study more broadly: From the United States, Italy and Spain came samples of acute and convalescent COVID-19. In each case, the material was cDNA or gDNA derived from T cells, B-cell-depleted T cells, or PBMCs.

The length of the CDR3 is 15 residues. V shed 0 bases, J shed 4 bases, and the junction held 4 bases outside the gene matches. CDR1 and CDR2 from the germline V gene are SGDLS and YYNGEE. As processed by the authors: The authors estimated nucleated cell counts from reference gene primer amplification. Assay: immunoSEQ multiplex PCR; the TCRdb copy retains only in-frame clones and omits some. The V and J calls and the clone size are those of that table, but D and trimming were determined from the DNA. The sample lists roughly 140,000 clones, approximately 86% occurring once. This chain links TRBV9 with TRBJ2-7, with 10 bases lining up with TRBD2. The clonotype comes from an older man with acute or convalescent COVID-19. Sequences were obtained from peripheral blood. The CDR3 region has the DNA TGTGCCAGCAGCGTAGAGCCGGGACTAGCGTACGAGCAGTACTTC. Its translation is CASSVEPGLAYEQYF.